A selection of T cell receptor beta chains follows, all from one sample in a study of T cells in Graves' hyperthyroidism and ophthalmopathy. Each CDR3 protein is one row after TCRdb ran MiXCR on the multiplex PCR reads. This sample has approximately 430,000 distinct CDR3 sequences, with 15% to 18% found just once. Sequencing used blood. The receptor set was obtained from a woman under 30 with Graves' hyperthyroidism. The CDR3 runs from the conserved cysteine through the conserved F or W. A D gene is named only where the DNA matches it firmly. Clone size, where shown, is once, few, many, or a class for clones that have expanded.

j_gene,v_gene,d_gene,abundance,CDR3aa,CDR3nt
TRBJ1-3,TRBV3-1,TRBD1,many,CASSLTFFGQGGYDRNTIYF,TGTGCCAGCAGCCTTACCTTCTTTGGACAGGGAGGTTACGATCGAAACACCATATATTTT
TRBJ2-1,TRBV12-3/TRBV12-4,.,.,CASSWASESNGQFF,TGTGCCAGCAGTTGGGCTAGCGAGTCAAATGGGCAGTTCTTC
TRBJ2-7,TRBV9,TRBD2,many,CASSRSGTSGYEQYF,TGTGCCAGCAGTAGGTCCGGGACTAGCGGTTACGAGCAGTACTTC
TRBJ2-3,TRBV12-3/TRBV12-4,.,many,CASSSQGGVTQYF,TGTGCCAGCAGTTCTCAAGGGGGTGTGACGCAGTATTTT
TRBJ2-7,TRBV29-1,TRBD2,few,CSAGGTSSYEQYF,TGCAGCGCGGGGGGGACCAGCTCCTACGAGCAGTACTTC
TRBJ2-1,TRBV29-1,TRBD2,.,CSVDDSGRGFLNEQFF,TGCAGCGTTGACGATAGCGGGAGGGGGTTTCTAAATGAGCAGTTCTTC
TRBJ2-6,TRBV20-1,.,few,CSATTGGPGANVLTF,TGCAGTGCTACGACAGGCGGGCCAGGGGCCAACGTCCTGACTTTC
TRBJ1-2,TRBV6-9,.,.,CASSYPTSGGDYGYTF,TGTGCCAGCAGTTACCCCACCTCGGGTGGGGACTATGGCTACACCTTC
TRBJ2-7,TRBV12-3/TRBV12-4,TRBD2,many,CASSFVAGVLAAYEQYF,TGTGCCAGCAGTTTCGTCGCAGGCGTGCTAGCGGCTTACGAGCAGTACTTC
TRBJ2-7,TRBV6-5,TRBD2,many,CASSYRTSGSRYEQYF,TGTGCCAGCAGTTATCGGACTAGCGGGAGTAGATACGAGCAGTACTTC
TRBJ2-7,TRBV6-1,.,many,CASTPAIGPTEQYF,TGTGCCAGCACCCCCGCCATCGGACCTACTGAGCAGTACTTC
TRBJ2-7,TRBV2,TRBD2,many,CASTARLAVLAPRYEQYF,TGTGCCAGCACCGCAAGGCTAGCGGTCCTTGCCCCCCGATACGAGCAGTACTTC
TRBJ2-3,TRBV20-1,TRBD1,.,CSARAGTGADTQYF,TGCAGTGCTAGAGCCGGGACAGGGGCAGATACGCAGTATTTT
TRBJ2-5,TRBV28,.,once,CASSLLGQSLQETQYF,TGTGCCAGCAGTTTACTAGGACAGAGTCTACAAGAGACCCAGTACTTC
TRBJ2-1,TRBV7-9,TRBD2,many,CASSSGTRRYNEQFF,TGTGCCAGCAGCTCCGGGACTAGGAGGTACAATGAGCAGTTCTTC
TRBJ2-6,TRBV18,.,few,CASSPFSGANVLTF,TGTGCCAGCTCCCCATTCTCTGGGGCCAACGTCCTGACTTTC
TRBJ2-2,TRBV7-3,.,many,CASSYGPGVNTGELFF,TGTGCCAGCAGCTACGGACCTGGAGTAAACACCGGGGAGCTGTTTTTT
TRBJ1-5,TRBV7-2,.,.,CASSLEGGVINQPQHF,TGTGCCAGCAGCTTAGAGGGGGGGGTAATCAATCAGCCCCAGCATTTT
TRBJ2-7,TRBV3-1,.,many,CASRSSGESEQYF,TGTGCCAGCAGGAGTTCAGGGGAGTCCGAGCAGTACTTC
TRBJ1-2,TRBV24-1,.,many,CATSDLHREDLYGYTF,TGTGCCACCAGTGATTTGCATAGGGAGGACCTGTATGGCTACACCTTC